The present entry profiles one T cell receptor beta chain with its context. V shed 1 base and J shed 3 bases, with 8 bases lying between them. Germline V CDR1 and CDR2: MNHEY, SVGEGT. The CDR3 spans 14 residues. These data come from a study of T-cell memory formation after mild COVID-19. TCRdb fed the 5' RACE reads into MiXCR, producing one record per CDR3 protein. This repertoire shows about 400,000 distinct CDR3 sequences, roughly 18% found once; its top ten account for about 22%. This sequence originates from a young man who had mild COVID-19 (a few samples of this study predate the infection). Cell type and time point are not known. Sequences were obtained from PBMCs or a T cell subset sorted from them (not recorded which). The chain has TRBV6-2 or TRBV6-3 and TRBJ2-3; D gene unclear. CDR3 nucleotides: TGTGCCAGCAGTTACTGGACGACTACAGATACGCAGTATTTT. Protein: CASSYWTTTDTQYF.